A single sample is the source of the 29 T cell receptor beta chains below, sequenced in a study of CD8+CD57+ T cells in acquired aplastic anemia (dated by TCRdb to between 2017 and 2018). Reads for this sample came from an Illumina HiSeq 2000. TCR beta VDJ combination and CDR3 sequence profiling used genomic DNA as the template. TCRdb reanalyzed the raw reads on its own, using fastp at Q25 for trimming and MiXCR for clone calling, and kept in-frame beta chains. Each record represents a unique CDR3 protein, reported with the most common genes and DNA among its rows. The sample profile shows about 150,000 distinct CDR3 sequences; around two fifths of them were found once. The ten top clones hold roughly 8.1% of the sample. The sequencing input was sorted CD4+, CD8+, or CD8+CD57+ T cells (not recorded which) from PBMCs. The receptors here all came from a human donor in good health, serving as a control.

The sample holds a few counts of this clonotype. A much bigger clone sits one base away, suggesting this may be a read error. The V gene is TRBV3-1, the J gene TRBJ2-7; 7 nucleotides align to TRBD2. Germline V lookup: CDR1 LGHDT, CDR2 YNNKEL (reference sequence). The CDR3 is 13 residues long. The DNA of the CDR3 is TGTGCCAGCAGCGCACATTCTCGGGGGGAGCAGCACTTC. Translating gives CASSAHSRGEQHF.

The table lists this clonotype with many counts. The gene calls are TRBV9 and TRBJ2-5, with D hard to call. There are 13 residues in the CDR3. Germline V gene sequence: CDR1 SGDLS, CDR2 YYNGEE. V was pared by 0 bases and J by 9 bases, with 12 bases between. CDR3 DNA: TGTGCCAGCAGCGTAGGGGATTCGGGTCCCCAGTACTTC. Residues: CASSVGDSGPQYF. The variable domain in full, completed from reference TRBV9 and TRBJ2-5, reads DSGVTQTPKHLITATGQRVTLRCSPRSGDLSVYWYQQSLDQGLQFLIQYYNGEERAKGNILERFSAQQFPDLHSELNLSSLELGDSALYFCASSVGDSGPQYFGPGTRLLVL.

The rearrangement joins TRBV10-3 to TRBJ1-1, with D tentatively TRBD1 (5 bases). V shed 11 bases and J shed 5 bases, with 21 bases lying between them. Germline V gene data show CDR1 as ENHRY and CDR2 as SYGVKD. CDR3 length: 14 amino acids. The CDR3 loop reads CAVQVPGRGTEAFF. The DNA of the CDR3 is TGTGCCGTACAAGTGCCAGGGAGAGGAACTGAAGCTTTCTTT.

This clonotype was counted many times. The V gene is TRBV7-9, the J gene TRBJ2-6; D is unclear. V was trimmed by 5 bases and J by 0 bases, leaving 14 bases between them. Germline CDR1 reads SEHNR; CDR2 reads FQNEAQ (reference sequence). The CDR3 is made up of 17 amino acids. CDR3 protein: CASSPRGKGSGANVLTF. DNA of the CDR3: TGTGCCAGCAGCCCCCGAGGAAAGGGCTCTGGGGCCAACGTCCTGACTTTC.

In its sample, this clonotype was seen many times. The chain recombines TRBV20-1 with TRBJ2-5, with TRBD2 matching over 7 bases. The CDR3 contains 14 residues. V lost 3 bases, J lost 4 bases, and 8 bases stayed unmatched. CDR1 and CDR2 (germline): DFQATT, SNEGSKA (reference sequence). DNA of the CDR3: TGCAGTGCTAGGTGGCGGGGGTCGGGAGAGACCCAGTACTTC. This codes for CSARWRGSGETQYF.

This clonotype was recorded many times. The rearrangement joins TRBV20-1 to TRBJ2-1; TRBD1 or TRBD2 may be the D gene (5 bases each). Looked up from germline, CDR1 is DFQATT and CDR2 is SNEGSKA (reference sequence). The CDR3 is 14 residues long. Trimming stripped 2 bases from V and 3 bases from J, with 11 bases between. The CDR3 region is CSARPMGVYNEQFF. CDR3 nucleotides: TGCAGTGCTAGACCCATGGGGGTCTACAATGAGCAGTTCTTC.

This clonotype showed up many times. The genes are TRBV5-1 and TRBJ1-1, with TRBD1 matching 8 bases. With V trimmed by 5 bases and J by 1 base, 1 base remained unmatched. Germline values: CDR1 SGHRS, CDR2 YFSETQ. CDR3 length equals 13 residues. Here the CDR3 DNA reads TGCGCCAGCAGGGGACAGGAGAACACTGAAGCTTTCTTT. Translating gives CASRGQENTEAFF.

This clonotype has ten or more counts. In nucleotides, the CDR3 is TGTGCCAGCAGCGAAGGAGTCGCTGAAGCTTTCTTT. As protein: CASSEGVAEAFF. This rearrangement joins TRBV3-1 to TRBJ1-1; D call uncertain. The germline gives CDR1 LGHDT, CDR2 YNNKEL (reference sequence). V was clipped by 5 bases and J by 6 bases, with 10 bases between them. This CDR3 is built from 12 residues.

A remark on this clonotype: This may be a read error, as it is one base from a much larger clone. The chain couples TRBV20-1 to TRBJ2-5; 7 nucleotides line up with TRBD1. The CDR3 spans 13 residues. Germline V gives CDR1 DFQATT, CDR2 SNEGSKA (reference sequence). The junction had 4 bases not matched to a gene; V was cut back by 4 bases and J by 2 bases. CDR3 bases: TGCAGTGCTAACTTGGACAGGCAAGAGACCCAGTACTTC. As protein: CSANLDRQETQYF.

A single count supports this clonotype. V is TRBV28 and J is TRBJ2-3, with 8 positions matching TRBD2. The CDR3 has 15 residues. V was clipped by 6 bases and J by 3 bases; unmatched bases: 8. CDR1 and CDR2 (germline): MDHEN, SYDVKM. The CDR3 sequence is CASSSGGALTDTQYF. Written as DNA, the CDR3 is TGTGCCAGCAGCTCCGGGGGGGCGTTAACAGATACGCAGTATTTT. The complete variable domain, with remaining parts taken from reference TRBV28 and TRBJ2-3, reads DVKVTQSSRYLVKRTGEKVFLECVQDMDHENMFWYRQDPGLGLRLIYFSYDVKMKEKGDIPEGYSVSREKKERFSLILESASTNQTSMYLCASSSGGALTDTQYFGPGTRLTVL.

This chain links TRBV6-1 with TRBJ1-1, with 10 bases fitting TRBD1. The CDR3 totals 16 residues. The trim removed 6 bases at V and 0 bases at J, leaving 7 bases unmatched. Germline V gene sequence: CDR1 MNHNS, CDR2 SASEGT. The CDR3 region is CASRRRTGGLNTEAFF. The CDR3 DNA is TGTGCCAGCAGACGAAGGACAGGGGGGTTGAACACTGAAGCTTTCTTT.

The J gene is TRBJ2-1, the V gene TRBV19, with a weak D call TRBD1 (6 bases). Deletions cut 6 bases from V and 7 bases from J, with 16 bases between. CDR3 length equals 14 residues. Germline CDR1 and CDR2: LNHDA and SQIVND (reference sequence). In DNA form, the CDR3 reads TGTGCCAGTAGGGTGAGAGGGGGTGAGAATGAGCAGTTCTTC. It codes for CASRVRGGENEQFF. The full variable domain, completed using reference TRBV19 and TRBJ2-1, is DGGITQSPKYLFRKEGQNVTLSCEQNLNHDAMYWYRQDPGQGLRLIYYSQIVNDFQKGDIAEGYSVSREKKESFPLTVTSAQKNPTAFYLCASRVRGGENEQFFGPGTRLTVL.

This clonotype was recorded at least ten times. V usage is TRBV2 and J usage is TRBJ2-3; D is perhaps TRBD2 (5 bases). Germline loops: CDR1 SNHLY, CDR2 FYNNEI. This CDR3 has 13 residues. Trimming took off 7 bases at V and 2 bases at J, with 10 bases between the two ends. The CDR3 sequence: CASMDWDTDTQYF. Here the CDR3 DNA reads TGTGCCAGCATGGACTGGGACACAGATACGCAGTATTTT.

Regarding this clonotype: Likely a read error: the CDR3 ends without its conserved phenylalanine or tryptophan. The V call is TRBV2, the J call TRBJ2-7; TRBD2 matches 11 bases. Germline values: CDR1 SNHLY, CDR2 FYNNEI. Trimming removed 6 bases from V and 0 bases from J; junction bases left unmatched: 4. The CDR3 consists of 15 residues. This chain's CDR3 is CASRELAGGSYEQYS. The CDR3 nucleotides are TGTGCCAGCAGGGAGCTAGCGGGGGGCTCCTACGAGCAGTACTCC.

This clonotype was observed at least ten times. This sequence joins TRBV7-9 and TRBJ2-1; D gene ambiguous. This CDR3 is built from 14 residues. The V end lost 1 base, the J end lost 3 bases, and 7 bases lay between the germline ends. Germline CDR1 SEHNR, CDR2 FQNEAQ (reference sequence). The CDR3 DNA sequence: TGTGCCAGCAGCTTAGACGCGAGCTACAATGAGCAGTTCTTC. Amino acid sequence: CASSLDASYNEQFF.

In regard to this clonotype: A read error is possible here, since a much larger clone lies one base away. The rearrangement links TRBV4-2 to TRBJ2-1; 9 bases are a match to TRBD2. The CDR3 contains 16 residues. The germline gives CDR1 LGHNA, CDR2 YNFKEQ. The V gene end was trimmed by 3 bases and the J gene end by 10 bases; junction bases not matched to a gene: 13. Here the CDR3 reads CASSHLGGGAMREQFF. CDR3 sequence (DNA): TGTGCCAGCAGCCACCTGGGCGGGGGGGCGATGCGGGAGCAGTTCTTC.

Ten or more counts support this clonotype. This sequence joins TRBV6-1 and TRBJ1-5; D not certain. Germline V gives CDR1 MNHNS, CDR2 SASEGT. The CDR3 covers 13 residues. The ends were cut back, 7 bases at V and 7 bases at J, with 14 bases in the middle. CDR3 sequence reads: CASIGPTRQPQHF. In DNA, the CDR3 is TGTGCCAGCATTGGCCCAACGAGGCAGCCCCAGCATTTT.

This clonotype showed up many times. The chain is built from TRBV20-1 and TRBJ2-1; 9 bases align to TRBD2. The CDR3 sequence is 12 residues long. V was clipped by 4 bases and J by 7 bases; unmatched bases: 2. Germline V lookup: CDR1 DFQATT, CDR2 SNEGSKA (reference sequence). The CDR3 region has the DNA TGCAGTGCTATTAGCGGGAGTAATGAGCAGTTCTTC. Translated: CSAISGSNEQFF.

This clonotype was observed a single time. V usage is TRBV5-1 and J usage is TRBJ1-1, with 7 bases fitting TRBD1. This CDR3 has 15 amino acids. J lost 0 bases, V lost 6 bases, and 8 bases had no gene match. The germline gives CDR1 SGHRS, CDR2 YFSETQ. In nucleotides, the CDR3 is TGCGCCAGCACTTCGGGGACAGCAATGAACACTGAAGCTTTCTTT. Amino acid sequence: CASTSGTAMNTEAFF.

The sample holds many counts of this clonotype. The chain recombines TRBV20-1 with TRBJ2-1; TRBD2 aligns across 11 bases. Losses at the gene ends were 5 bases for V and 3 bases for J; bases not matched to a gene: 9. The germline gives CDR1 DFQATT, CDR2 SNEGSKA (reference sequence). The CDR3 length is 16 residues. The CDR3 DNA sequence: TGCAGTGCTTCTGGGACTAGCGGCGATAACTACAATGAGCAGTTCTTC. Its translation: CSASGTSGDNYNEQFF.

This clonotype appeared a few times. Without the conserved terminal phenylalanine or tryptophan, this CDR3 likely stems from a read error. The chain joins TRBV5-1 to TRBJ2-3; 8 bases agree with TRBD2. The CDR3 spans 15 residues. Germline values: CDR1 SGHRS, CDR2 YFSETQ. V lost 0 bases, J lost 4 bases, and 4 bases stayed unmatched. The CDR3 is CASSLAGGGSDTQYL. CDR3 DNA sequence: TGCGCCAGCAGCTTGGCCGGGGGGGGCTCAGATACGCAGTATCTT.

The chain has TRBV20-1 and TRBJ2-5; 8 nucleotides agree with TRBD1. This CDR3 has 14 amino acids. Germline V gives CDR1 DFQATT, CDR2 SNEGSKA (reference sequence). V was pared by 5 bases and J by 5 bases, with 10 bases of the junction left unmatched. CDR3 nucleotides: TGCAGTGCTGCCCCGCCAGGGGGCTTGGAGACCCAGTACTTC. Protein: CSAAPPGGLETQYF.

A remark on this clonotype: This may come from a read error, since a much larger clone is one base off. The chain couples TRBV5-4 to TRBJ1-1; no clear D. Per germline, CDR1 SGHNT and CDR2 YYREEE (reference sequence). Trimming left V 3 bases short and J 4 bases short, with 13 bases between. This CDR3 spans 14 amino acids. CDR3: CASSSGQGVTEAFF. The CDR3 DNA sequence: TGTGCCAGCAGCTCAGGCCAAGGAGTCACTGAAGCTTTCTTT.

This clonotype was seen a handful of times. The rearrangement links TRBV29-1 to TRBJ1-1; D remains ambiguous. The CDR3 consists of 12 residues. CDR1 is SQVTM and CDR2 is ANQGSEA in the germline V gene. The V end was cut by 7 bases, the J end by 3 bases, with 12 bases between. For the CDR3, the DNA is TGCAGCGCCGTGATTGGGGACACTGAAGCTTTCTTT. This codes for CSAVIGDTEAFF. The whole variable domain, filled in from reference TRBV29-1 and TRBJ1-1, reads SAVISQKPSRDICQRGTSLTIQCQVDSQVTMMFWYRQQPGQSLTLIATANQGSEATYESGFVIDKFPISRPNLTFSTLTVSNMSPEDSSIYLCSAVIGDTEAFFGQGTRLTVV.

The rearrangement joins TRBV12-3 or TRBV12-4 to TRBJ2-7, with 7 bases lining up with TRBD1. With 10 bases clipped from V and 4 bases from J, the junction kept 10 bases outside the gene matches. There are 13 residues in the CDR3. CDR3 loop: CAILRGRGYEQYV. The CDR3 bases are TGTGCCATCCTTAGGGGGCGCGGGTACGAGCAGTACGTC.

V and J are TRBV5-1 and TRBJ2-5; D possibly corresponds to TRBD1 (6 bases). Germline V gives CDR1 SGHRS, CDR2 YFSETQ. Trimming left V 3 bases short and J 5 bases short, with 20 bases between. The CDR3 totals 16 residues. CDR3 loop: CASSSDGAGAQETQYF. In DNA, the CDR3 is TGCGCCAGCAGCTCGGATGGGGCAGGGGCCCAGGAGACCCAGTACTTC.

The chain recombines TRBV15 with TRBJ1-1; D uncertain. V dropped 7 bases and J dropped 0 bases, with 12 bases sitting between them. There are 14 residues in the CDR3. The germline V gene encodes CDR1 LNHNV and CDR2 YYDKDF (reference sequence). The CDR3 is CATTLRDVNTEAFF. CDR3 DNA: TGTGCCACCACTCTAAGGGATGTGAACACTGAAGCTTTCTTT.

The chain uses TRBV20-1 and TRBJ1-5, with 7 bases identical to TRBD1. CDR3 length: 16 amino acids. V gave up 1 base and J gave up 0 bases; unmatched junction bases: 6. CDR1 and CDR2 from the germline V gene are DFQATT and SNEGSKA (reference sequence). The CDR3 DNA is TGCAGTGCTAGAGCCGGCACAGGGGATAGCAATCAGCCCCAGCATTTT. Its protein product is CSARAGTGDSNQPQHF.

The chain uses TRBV6-1 and TRBJ2-3, with 7 bases identical to TRBD2. The germline CDR1 and CDR2 sequences are MNHNS and SASEGT. The CDR3 is 15 residues long. The trim removed 5 bases at V and 4 bases at J, leaving 9 bases unmatched. The CDR3 is CASSMQGGRADTQYF. The CDR3 nucleotides are TGTGCCAGCAGTATGCAAGGCGGGAGAGCAGATACGCAGTATTTT.